This is a list of T cell receptor beta chains from one sample in a study of T-cell reconstitution after alpha-beta-depleted transplantation in children. TCRdb re-called the PCR reads through MiXCR, storing one row per CDR3 protein. The sample has about 900,000 distinct CDR3 sequences, about 29% seen once; the top ten hold 25% to 35%. This sample comprised PBMCs, mostly from graft donor cells, obtained 360 days after TCRalphabeta/CD19-depleted stem cell transplant. The receptors shown here come from a boy less than two years old who had a stem cell transplant for SCID, so the T cells may come from the graft donor. The CDR3 runs from the conserved cysteine through the conserved F or W. The D gene is left open where the match is weak. Not every row has a clone size; where given, it reads once, few, many or a size class.

abundance	d_gene	v_gene	j_gene	CDR3aa	CDR3nt
.	.	TRBV18	TRBJ2-1	CASSPEGGGPLNEQFF	TGTGCCAGCTCACCAGAAGGAGGGGGTCCCCTCAATGAGCAGTTCTTC
few	TRBD2	TRBV5-1	TRBJ2-7	CASSLAPGTSGGLSYEQYF	TGCGCCAGCAGCTTGGCTCCCGGGACTAGCGGGGGCCTCTCCTACGAGCAGTACTTC
.	.	TRBV4-2	TRBJ2-5	CASSPNGGKETQYF	TGTGCCAGCAGCCCCAATGGGGGCAAAGAGACCCAGTACTTC
few	.	TRBV7-2	TRBJ2-7	CASSLAAGRSYEQYF	TGTGCCAGCAGCTTAGCCGCAGGCAGGAGCTACGAGCAGTACTTC
.	.	TRBV20-1	TRBJ1-1	CSAPGHSNTEAFF	TGCAGTGCCCCTGGACACTCAAACACTGAAGCTTTCTTT
.	.	TRBV3-1	TRBJ1-1	CASSPKGGPIRHTEAFF	TGTGCCAGCAGCCCGAAGGGGGGGCCAATTCGGCACACTGAAGCTTTCTTT
few	.	TRBV4-2	TRBJ2-5	CASSKDGQETQYF	TGTGCCAGCAGCAAGGACGGACAAGAGACCCAGTACTTC
.	TRBD1	TRBV12-3/TRBV12-4	TRBJ1-1	CASNQPGTGVTEAFF	TGTGCCAGCAACCAACCCGGGACAGGGGTCACTGAAGCTTTCTTT
.	.	TRBV5-1	TRBJ2-7	CASRGDPVSYEQYF	TGCGCCAGTCGAGGGGACCCTGTTTCTTACGAGCAGTACTTC
.	.	TRBV4-1	TRBJ2-5	CASSQDGWGSETQYF	TGCGCCAGCAGCCAAGATGGCTGGGGATCGGAGACCCAGTACTTC
.	.	TRBV5-1	TRBJ2-3	CASSLAGKGTTDTQYF	TGCGCCAGCAGCTTGGCCGGAAAGGGGACCACAGATACGCAGTATTTT